This TCR beta chain was retrieved from a study of blood T cell repertoires in COVID-19. Trimming cost V 6 bases and J 3 bases; bases outside gene matches: 8. Germline assignment: CDR1 MDHEN and CDR2 SYDVKM. This CDR3 comprises 15 residues. TCRdb keeps only in-frame clones here, not all; method: immunoSEQ multiplex PCR. The sample lists fewer than 250,000 clones, about 85% occurring once. The receptor comes from a man in his forties with acute or convalescent COVID-19. Source material: peripheral blood. The chain is built from TRBV28 and TRBJ1-1, with TRBD1 identical over 9 bases. The CDR3 DNA follows: TGTGCCAGCAGACTCACAGGGGGCGCAGACACTGAAGCTTTCTTT. It specifies CASRLTGGADTEAFF.